These T cell receptor beta chains were read from a single sample in a study of T cell responses to AZD1222 COVID-19 vaccine. Clones were sequenced by immunoSEQ multiplex PCR, and TCRdb holds only the in-frame ones, with some missing. The sample yields 95,000 to 110,000 clones, approximately 88% seen once. The specimen was peripheral blood, collected on day 0 of AZD1222 vaccination. All receptors derive from an adult in good health. CDR3s include the opening cysteine and the closing phenylalanine or tryptophan. A D gene is named only where the DNA matches it firmly. The listing skips clone size in some rows; elsewhere it reads once, few, many or a size class.

v_call,d_call,j_call,clone_size,cdr3_aa,cdr3_nt
TRBV5-1,NA,TRBJ2-1,NA,CASSLEPSGLRRGSYNEQFF,TGCGCCAGCAGCTTGGAACCCAGCGGGCTGCGGAGGGGCTCCTACAATGAGCAGTTCTTC
TRBV6-2/TRBV6-3,NA,TRBJ2-5,NA,CASSYPTETQYF,TGTGCCAGCAGTTACCCCACGGAGACCCAGTACTTC
TRBV7-3,TRBD2,TRBJ2-1,NA,CASAGLAGNEQFF,TGTGCCAGCGCGGGACTAGCGGGTAATGAGCAGTTCTTC
TRBV30,NA,TRBJ2-1,NA,CAWTGSGNEQFF,TGTGCCTGGACAGGGTCAGGTAATGAGCAGTTCTTC
TRBV21-1,NA,TRBJ2-1,NA,CASSKPGWRSSYNEQFF,TGTGCCAGCAGCAAACCAGGATGGAGGAGCTCCTACAATGAGCAGTTCTTC
TRBV4-3,TRBD1,TRBJ1-6,NA,CASSQAGGWRNSPLHF,TGCGCCAGCAGCCAAGCAGGGGGGTGGCGTAATTCACCCCTCCACTTT
TRBV12-5,NA,TRBJ1-2,NA,CASGVGQSNYGYTF,TGTGCTAGTGGGGTGGGCCAGTCTAACTATGGCTACACCTTC
TRBV19,NA,TRBJ1-2,NA,CASSIGTRRGYTF,TGTGCCAGTAGTATTGGGACACGACGTGGCTACACCTTC
TRBV10-1,NA,TRBJ2-7,NA,CASSTGSAWMGPYEQYF,TGCGCCAGTTCCACAGGGTCGGCGTGGATGGGCCCCTACGAGCAGTACTTC
TRBV5-1,TRBD1,TRBJ1-2,NA,CASSPGTGEVYYGYTF,TGCGCCAGCAGCCCCGGGACAGGGGAGGTCTACTATGGCTACACCTTC
TRBV24-1,TRBD2,TRBJ2-1,NA,CATSDLNPPSGRAGSYNEQFF,TGTGCCACCAGTGATTTAAATCCCCCTAGCGGGAGGGCCGGTTCCTACAATGAGCAGTTCTTC
TRBV9,TRBD1,TRBJ2-7,NA,CASSPTTTGNYEQYF,TGTGCCAGCAGCCCGACAACGACAGGGAACTACGAGCAGTACTTC
TRBV19,TRBD2,TRBJ2-7,NA,CASSLGGTSGVYEQYF,TGTGCCAGTAGCCTTGGGGGGACTAGCGGGGTCTACGAGCAGTACTTC
TRBV7-8,TRBD2,TRBJ2-1,NA,CASSLRGASGISSINEQFF,TGTGCCAGCAGCTTACGGGGGGCTAGCGGGATCTCGAGTATCAATGAGCAGTTCTTC
TRBV30,TRBD1,TRBJ1-3,NA,CAWDRGSGNTIYF,TGTGCCTGGGACAGGGGATCTGGAAACACCATATATTTT
TRBV24-1,NA,TRBJ2-1,NA,CATSDVSSYNEQFF,TGTGCCACCAGTGACGTGAGCTCCTACAATGAGCAGTTCTTC
TRBV2,TRBD2,TRBJ2-7,NA,CASSPPLAGAYEQYF,TGTGCCAGCAGTCCTCCTCTAGCGGGGGCCTACGAGCAGTACTTC
TRBV30,TRBD1,TRBJ1-1,NA,CAWSFTGGTEAFF,TGTGCCTGGAGCTTCACAGGGGGCACTGAAGCTTTCTTT
TRBV12-3/TRBV12-4,TRBD2,TRBJ2-3,NA,CASSGGDTQYF,TGTGCCAGCAGCGGGGGGGATACGCAGTATTTT
TRBV7-2,NA,TRBJ1-1,few,CASSLPDRLNTEAFF,TGTGCCAGCAGCCTCCCTGACAGGTTGAACACTGAAGCTTTCTTT
TRBV6-5,NA,TRBJ2-3,NA,CASSLSSSTDTQYF,TGTGCCAGCAGTCTTTCGTCCAGCACAGATACGCAGTATTTT
TRBV19,NA,TRBJ2-3,NA,CASIVSSGSTDTQYF,TGTGCCAGTATAGTGAGTAGCGGAAGCACAGATACGCAGTATTTT
TRBV2,TRBD2,TRBJ2-1,NA,CASSQVKTSGDNEQFF,TGTGCCAGCAGTCAAGTTAAGACTAGCGGGGACAATGAGCAGTTCTTC
TRBV27,NA,TRBJ2-5,once,CASSLEGGQWETQYF,TGTGCCAGCAGTTTAGAGGGGGGGCAATGGGAGACCCAGTACTTC
TRBV4-1,NA,TRBJ1-2,NA,CASSQVGNQAGYTF,TGCGCCAGCAGCCAAGTTGGCAACCAGGCTGGCTACACCTTC
TRBV5-8,TRBD2,TRBJ2-5,NA,CASSLGTSGSQETQYF,TGTGCCAGCAGCCTCGGGACTAGCGGGAGCCAGGAGACCCAGTACTTC
TRBV7-2,NA,TRBJ2-3,NA,CASSLVTVKLDTQYF,TGTGCCAGCAGCTTAGTTACAGTTAAATTAGATACGCAGTATTTT
TRBV30,NA,TRBJ1-4,few,CAWSVPVTGNEKLFF,TGTGCCTGGAGTGTACCGGTGACTGGGAATGAAAAACTGTTTTTT
TRBV28,NA,TRBJ1-6,few,CASSLRGGDTNNSPLHF,TGTGCCAGCAGTTTAAGGGGGGGGGACACAAATAATTCACCCCTCCACTTT
TRBV6-2/TRBV6-3,TRBD2,TRBJ2-7,NA,CASSLWLGGSGTYEQYF,TGTGCCAGCAGCCTATGGCTCGGCGGGAGTGGGACCTACGAGCAGTACTTC
TRBV19,TRBD1,TRBJ2-2,once,CASSPDRLTGELFF,TGTGCCAGTAGTCCGGACAGGCTGACCGGGGAGCTGTTTTTT
TRBV24-1,NA,TRBJ1-2,NA,CATSDSSRGAYYGYTF,TGTGCCACCAGTGACTCCTCGAGGGGGGCATACTATGGCTACACCTTC
TRBV24-1,NA,TRBJ2-5,NA,CATSGGSGEETQYF,TGTGCCACCAGTGGGGGCTCGGGGGAAGAGACCCAGTACTTC
TRBV5-1,TRBD2,TRBJ2-2,NA,CASSSLLAGGTGELFF,TGCGCCAGCAGCTCACTCCTAGCGGGAGGTACCGGGGAGCTGTTTTTT
TRBV5-1,NA,TRBJ2-2,NA,CASSPQRWDTGELFF,TGCGCCAGCAGCCCCCAGCGATGGGACACCGGGGAGCTGTTTTTT
TRBV28,NA,TRBJ1-4,NA,CASSPGQTSEKLFF,TGTGCCAGCAGTCCTGGTCAAACGAGTGAAAAACTGTTTTTT
TRBV6-2/TRBV6-3,TRBD1,TRBJ2-1,NA,CASSSGQGSFF,TGTGCCAGCAGCTCCGGACAGGGGTCGTTCTTC
TRBV10-3,NA,TRBJ2-5,NA,CAISESYQTQETQYF,TGTGCCATCAGTGAGTCATATCAGACCCAAGAGACCCAGTACTTC
TRBV12-3/TRBV12-4,NA,TRBJ2-3,NA,CASSLEYTQYF,TGTGCCAGCAGTTTAGAATATACGCAGTATTTT
TRBV28,TRBD1,TRBJ1-1,NA,CASRDRKVGTEAFF,TGTGCCAGCAGGGACAGGAAAGTGGGCACTGAAGCTTTCTTT